These 23 T cell receptor beta chains were all obtained from the same sample, sequenced in a study of blood T cell repertoires in COVID-19. Profiling relied on immunoSEQ multiplex PCR, and the TCRdb table lists in-frame clones only, not all of them. This sample has about 370,000 clones; 89% occur once, and the top ten carry around 3%. Sample: peripheral blood. The receptors originated from a woman younger than 45 with COVID-19, enrolled during active disease.

The chain carries TRBV4-2 and TRBJ1-4, with D tentatively TRBD1 (6 bases). V lost 4 bases, J lost 5 bases, and 11 bases lay in between. The CDR3 consists of 14 residues. CDR1 is LGHNA and CDR2 is YNFKEQ in the germline V gene. This CDR3 is CASSPEGTNEKLFF. The DNA of the CDR3 is TGTGCCAGCAGCCCCGAGGGGACAAATGAAAAACTGTTTTTT.

The chain links TRBV5-1 to TRBJ2-1; D may be TRBD2 (6 bases). The CDR3 is made up of 13 amino acids. V was pared by 0 bases and J by 14 bases, with 15 bases between. Germline V gene lookup returns CDR1 SGHRS and CDR2 YFSETQ. The CDR3 DNA follows: TGCGCCAGCAGCTTGGCCTTCACTAGCACCGAGTTCTTC. It specifies CASSLAFTSTEFF.

The gene calls are TRBV7-2 and TRBJ2-5; 7 bases agree with TRBD1. The V segment lost 5 bases and the J segment 5 bases; nucleotides outside the gene matches: 11. This CDR3 contains 15 residues. The germline V gene encodes CDR1 SGHTA and CDR2 FQGNSA. CDR3 bases: TGTGCCAGCAGCCCGCGACACAGGGGTAGGGAGACCCAGTACTTC. Its protein is CASSPRHRGRETQYF.

This chain joins TRBV9 and TRBJ1-1, with D unresolved. The CDR3 runs to 14 residues. Trimming pared 0 bases from V and 4 bases from J, leaving 10 bases between. Per germline, CDR1 SGDLS and CDR2 YYNGEE. CDR3 bases: TGTGCCAGCAGCGTAGACGTAGGAGGCACTGAAGCTTTCTTT. Protein: CASSVDVGGTEAFF.

The chain uses TRBV19 and TRBJ2-1; 12 bases agree with TRBD2. Unmatched junction bases numbered 15, after V lost 6 bases and J lost 15 bases. CDR1 is LNHDA and CDR2 is SQIVND in the germline V gene (reference sequence). This CDR3 spans 15 amino acids. The CDR3 region has the DNA TGTGCCAGTAGCTCCCGGGAGAGTCTAGCGGGGGGGTTGTTCTTC. This encodes CASSSRESLAGGLFF.

This chain connects TRBV7-9 to TRBJ2-5; D perhaps matches TRBD1 (6 bases). The germline CDR1 and CDR2 sequences are SEHNR and FQNEAQ (reference sequence). This CDR3 comprises 15 residues. V lost 3 bases and J 3 bases, leaving 14 bases between the germline ends. This CDR3 reads CASSFVGRGEETQYF. CDR3 DNA sequence: TGTGCCAGCAGCTTCGTTGGCAGGGGAGAAGAGACCCAGTACTTC.

The chain has TRBV6-5 and TRBJ1-2; D gene uncertain. The CDR3 extends over 13 amino acids. The ends were cut back, 5 bases at V and 6 bases at J, with 13 bases in the middle. Germline V gene data show CDR1 as MNHEY and CDR2 as SVGAGI. The CDR3 bases are TGTGCCAGCAGTCGGTTTGTCGCCGATGGCTACACCTTC. Protein sequence: CASSRFVADGYTF.

The chain couples TRBV4-3 to TRBJ1-4; 7 positions agree with TRBD1. V lost 1 base to trimming and J lost 1 base; unmatched junction nucleotides: 9. This CDR3 has 18 residues. Looked up from germline, CDR1 is LGHNA and CDR2 is YSLEER. The CDR3 nucleotides are TGCGCCAGCAGCCAAGGATTTTCCGCAGGGGGAACTAATGAAAAACTGTTTTTT. This translates into CASSQGFSAGGTNEKLFF.

The chain is built from TRBV30 and TRBJ1-4; TRBD1 matches at 8 bases. This CDR3 has 13 residues. Looked up from germline, CDR1 is GTSNPN and CDR2 is SVGIG (reference sequence). The V segment lost 2 bases and the J segment 7 bases; nucleotides outside the gene matches: 3. The DNA of the CDR3 is TGTGCCTGGAGTCTAACAGGGGGTGAAAAACTGTTTTTT. This codes for CAWSLTGGEKLFF.

This sequence joins TRBV5-8 and TRBJ2-1, with D perhaps matching TRBD2 (5 bases). Trimming removed 0 bases at V and 0 bases at J, with 13 bases between. The germline V gene encodes CDR1 SGHTS and CDR2 YDEGEE. CDR3 length: 17 residues. The CDR3 region is CASSLGTGKSSYNEQFF. CDR3 DNA sequence: TGTGCCAGCAGCTTGGGGACGGGAAAGAGCTCCTACAATGAGCAGTTCTTC.

This chain uses TRBV10-1 with TRBJ2-1, with a tentative D call TRBD2 (6 bases). V was shortened by 3 bases and J by 16 bases, with 19 bases between the two germline ends. From germline, CDR1 is WNHNN and CDR2 SYGVQD (reference sequence). The CDR3 consists of 13 residues. The CDR3 DNA is TGCGCCAGCAGTGAAGACTCTAGCGCCCACCTATTCTTC. Translation: CASSEDSSAHLFF.

For the CDR3, the DNA is TGTGCCAGCACTCCAGGTTGCTCCTACGAGCAGTACGTC. Its protein product is CASTPGCSYEQYV. The chain links TRBV25-1 to TRBJ2-7, with D uncertain. The CDR3 is 13 amino acids. From germline, CDR1 is MGHDK and CDR2 SYGVNS. Trimming removed 7 bases from V and 0 bases from J, with 10 bases in between.

This clone was counted a few times. CDR3 sequence: CATQGPNTGELFF. Here the CDR3 DNA reads TGTGCCACCCAGGGCCCGAACACCGGGGAGCTGTTTTTT. The chain links TRBV19 to TRBJ2-2, with D possibly being TRBD1 (5 bases). Trimming left V 10 bases short and J 0 bases short, with 9 bases between. CDR1 is LNHDA and CDR2 is SQIVND in the germline V gene (reference sequence). The CDR3 contains 13 residues. The variable domain in full, completed from reference TRBV19 and TRBJ2-2, reads DGGITQSPKYLFRKEGQNVTLSCEQNLNHDAMYWYRQDPGQGLRLIYYSQIVNDFQKGDIAEGYSVSREKKESFPLTVTSAQKNPTAFYLCATQGPNTGELFFGEGSRLTVL.

The chain is built from TRBV18 and TRBJ2-7, with D maybe TRBD2 (5 bases). Germline V gene sequence: CDR1 KGHSH, CDR2 LQKENI. V lost 2 bases to trimming and J lost 2 bases, with 13 bases between them. The CDR3 length is 15 residues. Written as DNA, the CDR3 is TGTGCCAGCTCACCAGTCGGGGTCACCACCTACGAGCAGTACTTC. Its protein is CASSPVGVTTYEQYF.

This clone was seen just once. The chain recombines TRBV6-5 with TRBJ1-1; 8 bases align to TRBD1. This CDR3 spans 14 amino acids. V trimming: 6 bases; J trimming: 0 bases; junction bases outside the gene matches: 3. Germline V gene lookup returns CDR1 MNHEY and CDR2 SVGAGI. CDR3 protein: CASRTQGVNTEAFF. CDR3 nucleotides: TGTGCCAGCAGAACACAGGGGGTGAACACTGAAGCTTTCTTT.

The chain couples TRBV28 to TRBJ2-5; the match to TRBD1 covers 10 bases. The CDR3 contains 12 residues. Germline values: CDR1 MDHEN, CDR2 SYDVKM. The CDR3 region has the DNA TGTGGTACGGGACAGGGGATTCGGACCCAGTACTTC. Its protein is CGTGQGIRTQYF.

This chain links TRBV4-2 with TRBJ2-7; 8 bases map to TRBD1. The junction had 8 bases not matched to a gene; V was cut back by 4 bases and J by 3 bases. Per the germline V gene, CDR1 is LGHNA and CDR2 is YNFKEQ. The CDR3 contains 15 residues. The CDR3 sequence: CASSPAGQGLYEQYF. The CDR3 nucleotides read TGTGCCAGCAGCCCCGCCGGACAGGGCCTCTACGAGCAGTACTTC.

The chain employs TRBV30 and TRBJ2-3; tentatively, D is TRBD2 (6 bases). Germline V gene lookup returns CDR1 GTSNPN and CDR2 SVGIG (reference sequence). The CDR3 is made up of 15 amino acids. Trimming took off 1 base at V and 3 bases at J, with 14 bases between the two ends. As DNA, the CDR3 is TGTGCCTGGAGTGCTCCTAGCGACGGGACAGATACGCAGTATTTT. Residues: CAWSAPSDGTDTQYF.

The chain couples TRBV18 to TRBJ1-2; 11 bases map to TRBD1. V shed 3 bases, J shed 2 bases, and the junction held 2 bases outside the gene matches. The CDR3 has 15 amino acids. Looked up from germline, CDR1 is KGHSH and CDR2 is LQKENI. The CDR3 spells CASSPDRGQNYGYTF. CDR3 nucleotides: TGTGCCAGCTCACCGGACAGGGGGCAAAACTATGGCTACACCTTC.

V gene TRBV11-2 combines with J gene TRBJ2-5; 7 bases are a match to TRBD2. Germline loops: CDR1 SGHAT, CDR2 FQNNGV. V gave up 0 bases and J gave up 5 bases; unmatched junction bases: 6. This CDR3 spans 15 amino acids. In DNA form, the CDR3 reads TGTGCCAGCAGCTTAGAGCTAGCGGCGTACGAGACCCAGTACTTC. Amino acids: CASSLELAAYETQYF.

This clone was counted once. The chain couples TRBV27 to TRBJ1-2; D is unclear. The germline CDR1 and CDR2 sequences are MNHEY and SMNVEV (reference sequence). V lost 2 bases, J lost 3 bases, and 7 bases lay in between. The CDR3 covers 13 residues. The CDR3 spells CASSLTLDYGYTF. Written as DNA, the CDR3 is TGTGCCAGCAGTTTAACCCTAGACTATGGCTACACCTTC.

The chain combines TRBV5-4 with TRBJ2-1; D is unclear. Germline-derived CDR1 and CDR2 are SGHNT and YYREEE (reference sequence). Trimming left V 3 bases short and J 5 bases short, with 9 bases between. This CDR3 is built from 13 residues. This chain's CDR3 is CASSSNLDNEQFF. In DNA form, the CDR3 reads TGTGCCAGCAGCTCCAACTTAGACAATGAGCAGTTCTTC.

The chain couples TRBV19 to TRBJ2-7, with D possibly matching TRBD1 (5 bases). Trimming removed 3 bases from V and 1 base from J, with 13 bases in between. The CDR3 runs to 15 residues. CDR1 is LNHDA, CDR2 SQIVND, per germline (reference sequence). CDR3 DNA sequence: TGTGCCAGTAGTATTCAGGGCGTAGATTCCTACGAGCAGTACTTC. Its translation: CASSIQGVDSYEQYF. The full variable domain, in which reference TRBV19 and TRBJ2-7 provide the parts outside the CDR3, is DGGITQSPKYLFRKEGQNVTLSCEQNLNHDAMYWYRQDPGQGLRLIYYSQIVNDFQKGDIAEGYSVSREKKESFPLTVTSAQKNPTAFYLCASSIQGVDSYEQYFGPGTRLTVT.